The 8 T cell receptor beta chains below were found in one sample sequenced in a study of Ad26.COV2.S vaccination and SARS-CoV-2 variants. Profiling relied on immunoSEQ multiplex PCR, and the TCRdb table lists in-frame clones only, not all of them. This table holds 440,000 or so clones, about 92% found once. This sample's treatment: roughly 19 received Ad26.COV2.S at low or high dose, single or two shots; roughly five received placebo; per-sample allocation not given. Specimen acquisition occurred on day 63 following the initial vaccine or placebo injection. The source was peripheral blood, collected in a trial of Ad26.COV2.S vaccine versus placebo. Receptors were obtained from a person between 18 and 59 years old who received the Ad26.COV2.S COVID-19 vaccine or a placebo.

The chain employs TRBV3-1 (or the pseudogene TRBV3-2) and TRBJ2-3, with 15 bases that match TRBD2. There are 18 residues in the CDR3. The V gene's germline CDR1 is LGHDT and CDR2 YNNKEL (reference sequence). After removal of 1 base from V and 6 bases from J, the junction contained 8 bases not matched to a gene. The chain's CDR3 is CASSQAGTSGGRADTQYF. CDR3 in DNA: TGTGCCAGCAGCCAAGCCGGGACTAGCGGGGGGCGTGCGGATACGCAGTATTTT.

V usage is TRBV18 and J usage is TRBJ2-1, with 10 bases that match TRBD2. There are 16 residues in the CDR3. The germline V gene encodes CDR1 KGHSH and CDR2 LQKENI. V shed 5 bases and J 7 bases; nucleotides not matched to a gene: 11. CDR3 region: CASSVSGGAVMNEQFF. The CDR3 region has the DNA TGTGCCAGCTCAGTAAGCGGGGGGGCAGTGATGAATGAGCAGTTCTTC.

The V and J genes are TRBV7-9 and TRBJ1-4, with a possible D match to TRBD1 (5 bases). This CDR3 spans 17 amino acids. The V gene's germline CDR1 is SEHNR and CDR2 FQNEAQ (reference sequence). V was trimmed by 3 bases and J by 1 base, leaving 15 bases between them. CDR3 protein: CASSFKSVGGTNEKLFF. In DNA form, the CDR3 reads TGTGCCAGCAGCTTTAAGAGTGTTGGGGGAACTAATGAAAAACTGTTTTTT.

The table lists this clone with a count of one. Within the sample, other DNA sequences also encode this same CDR3. The rearrangement joins TRBV6-5 to TRBJ1-1; TRBD1 is a possible D gene (6 bases). The CDR3 is 14 amino acids. Trimming removed 2 bases at V and 1 base at J, with 8 bases between. Germline loops: CDR1 MNHEY, CDR2 SVGAGI. Written as DNA, the CDR3 is TGTGCCAGCAGTTACGTAGGGGGGAACACTGAAGCTTTCTTT. Translated, it gives CASSYVGGNTEAFF.

The chain carries TRBV7-9 and TRBJ2-7, with D unclear. This CDR3 spans 12 amino acids. Germline CDR1 and CDR2: SEHNR and FQNEAQ (reference sequence). V lost 3 bases and J lost 9, with 12 bases in between. This CDR3 is CASSLPDLRQYF. In DNA form, the CDR3 reads TGTGCCAGCAGCTTGCCAGACCTCAGGCAGTACTTC.

This chain joins TRBV5-1 and TRBJ2-7; 8 nucleotides match TRBD2. The CDR3 has 17 residues. Losses at the gene ends were 0 bases for V and 3 bases for J; bases not matched to a gene: 11. Germline V gives CDR1 SGHRS, CDR2 YFSETQ. CDR3 region: CASSLGSGGGRIYEQYF. In nucleotides, the CDR3 is TGCGCCAGCAGCTTGGGGTCCGGCGGGGGGCGCATCTACGAGCAGTACTTC.

Here the CDR3 reads CASSFDRYTEAFF. CDR3 in DNA: TGTGCCAGCAGTTTCGACCGATACACTGAAGCTTTCTTT. The rearrangement links TRBV6-2 or TRBV6-3 to TRBJ1-1; D gene ambiguous. The CDR3 spans 13 residues. Germline CDR1 MNHEY, CDR2 SVGEGT. Trimming left V 4 bases short and J 3 bases short, with 9 bases between.

The V call is TRBV5-6, the J call TRBJ2-1; D unresolved. Trimming left V 4 bases short and J 3 bases short, with 11 bases between. Germline lookup yields CDR1 SGHDT and CDR2 YYEEEE. The CDR3 has 14 amino acids. The CDR3 sequence: CASSPGPVYNEQFF. DNA of the CDR3: TGTGCCAGCAGCCCGGGCCCGGTCTACAATGAGCAGTTCTTC.